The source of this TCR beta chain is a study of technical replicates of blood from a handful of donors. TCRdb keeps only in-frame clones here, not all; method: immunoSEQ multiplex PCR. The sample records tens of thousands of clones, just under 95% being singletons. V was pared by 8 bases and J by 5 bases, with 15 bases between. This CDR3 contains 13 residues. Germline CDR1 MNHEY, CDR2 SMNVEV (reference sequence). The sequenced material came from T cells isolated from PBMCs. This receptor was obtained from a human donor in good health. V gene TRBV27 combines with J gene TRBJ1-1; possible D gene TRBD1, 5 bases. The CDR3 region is CASRLWGETEAFF. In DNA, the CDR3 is TGTGCCAGCCGACTCTGGGGGGAAACTGAAGCTTTCTTT.